What follows describes a single T cell receptor beta chain. As originally analysed: Using reference gene primer amplification, nucleated cell counts were estimated. Method: immunoSEQ multiplex PCR; TCRdb's copy keeps in-frame clones and lacks some. V, J and clone size are those of that table, while D and trimming were read from the DNA. The sample consists of about 240,000 clones, around four fifths of them appearing once. The source of the sample is a study of blood T cell repertoires in COVID-19. At the level of the study: Sites in the United States, Italy and Spain provided acute and convalescent COVID-19 samples.

Trimming cost V 4 bases and J 11 bases, with 18 bases left between them. CDR1 is MNHEY, CDR2 SVGEGT, per germline. This CDR3 has 14 amino acids. The specimen sequenced was peripheral blood. The chain joins TRBV6-2 or TRBV6-3 to TRBJ1-5, with D possibly TRBD1 on 6 matching bases. This receptor was identified in a woman aged 70-85 years with acute or convalescent COVID-19. The CDR3 region is CASSSSLGGRTQHF. The CDR3 region has the DNA TGTGCCAGCAGTTCCTCTTTGGGGGGGCGGACCCAGCATTTT.